The sequence of this T cell receptor beta chain was determined in a study of blood T cell repertoires in COVID-19. Study summary: Sites in the United States, Italy and Spain provided acute and convalescent COVID-19 samples. From T cells, B-cell-depleted T cells, or PBMCs came the material, which was cDNA or gDNA.

Per the germline V gene, CDR1 is MNHEY and CDR2 is SMNVEV (reference sequence). CDR3 size: 15 residues. Trimming left V 2 bases short and J 3 bases short, with 11 bases between. As handled by the study authors: Estimates of nucleated cell counts were drawn from the amplification of reference gene primers. The table came from immunoSEQ multiplex PCR; TCRdb's copy has only in-frame clones and leaves some out. The V and J calls and clone size are taken from that table; D and trimming were inferred from the DNA. The data contain under 150,000 clones, 82% of them seen just once; the ten biggest clones take up less than 9%.

The receptor was derived from a man in his 70s with active or convalescent COVID-19. The sequenced material came from peripheral blood. The chain carries TRBV27 and TRBJ2-1; D is unresolved. Written as DNA, the CDR3 is TGTGCCAGCAGTTTAACAGCAAGAGTCTACAATGAGCAGTTCTTC. It is translated as CASSLTARVYNEQFF.